The 14 T cell receptor beta chains given below trace back to one sample, sequenced in a study of neoadjuvant anti-PD-1 for oral cavity cancer. Time point meaning: after neoadjuvant nivolumab, at surgical resection. Sequencing was performed with immunoSEQ multiplex PCR; in TCRdb, only in-frame clones are kept and a portion is missing. The sample holds more than 9,000 clones, approximately 61% seen once. The sample here was PBMCs, taken after nivolumab (anti-PD-1) treatment. These receptor sequences come from a person between 35 and 79 years old with oral cavity squamous cell carcinoma.

The gene calls are TRBV7-3 and TRBJ2-1; 13 positions match TRBD2. Germline lookup yields CDR1 SGHTA and CDR2 FQGTGA. This CDR3 contains 18 residues. V shed 2 bases and J 4 bases; nucleotides not matched to a gene: 8. This chain's CDR3 is CASSLAGTSGKLYNEQFF. The CDR3 DNA reads TGTGCCAGCAGCTTAGCGGGGACTAGCGGGAAACTTTACAATGAGCAGTTCTTC.

This chain uses TRBV11-2 with TRBJ2-1, with 9 bases fitting TRBD2. V lost 5 bases and J lost 4; bases outside the gene matches: 6. CDR1 SGHAT and CDR2 FQNNGV come from the germline V gene. This CDR3 is built from 15 residues. CDR3 DNA: TGTGCCAGCAGCCCAAGCGGGAGGCAGTACAATGAGCAGTTCTTC. As protein: CASSPSGRQYNEQFF. Looking up the rest from reference TRBV11-2 and TRBJ2-1 gives the full variable domain: EAGVAQSPRYKIIEKRQSVAFWCNPISGHATLYWYQQILGQGPKLLIQFQNNGVVDDSQLPKDRFSAERLKGVDSTLKIQPAKLEDSAVYLCASSPSGRQYNEQFFGPGTRLTVL.

The sample holds a few counts of this clone. The V call is TRBV5-1, the J call TRBJ2-7; D gene ambiguous. The germline V gene encodes CDR1 SGHRS and CDR2 YFSETQ. The CDR3 covers 14 residues. The germline V and J ends were trimmed by 3 bases and 2 bases, with 12 bases remaining between them. The CDR3 reads CASSYRTVPYEQYF. DNA of the CDR3: TGCGCCAGCAGCTACCGGACGGTTCCCTACGAGCAGTACTTC.

This clone was counted only a few times. This chain links TRBV20-1 with TRBJ1-1, with D possibly TRBD1 on 5 matching bases. The CDR3 totals 11 residues. The V and J ends lost 5 bases and 3 bases respectively, with 7 bases between them. CDR1 is DFQATT and CDR2 is SNEGSKA in the germline V gene (reference sequence). CDR3 nucleotide sequence: TGCAGTGCTCTGGGGGACACTGAAGCTTTCTTT. This gives the protein CSALGDTEAFF.

The J gene is TRBJ1-3, the V gene TRBV11-2; no clear D. V was shortened by 1 base and J by 5 bases, with 9 bases between the two germline ends. Germline lookup yields CDR1 SGHAT and CDR2 FQNNGV. This CDR3 has 14 residues. This CDR3 is CASSLGGSRNTIYF. CDR3 coding DNA: TGTGCCAGCAGCTTAGGGGGATCGAGAAACACCATATATTTT.

The chain recombines TRBV6-6 with TRBJ2-1, with TRBD1 matching 10 bases. V shed 4 bases, J shed 7 bases, and the junction held 7 bases outside the gene matches. The CDR3 runs to 15 residues. Germline lookup yields CDR1 MNHNY and CDR2 SVGAGI (reference sequence). The CDR3 region is CASSSLTGGGNEQFF. Written as DNA, the CDR3 is TGTGCCAGCAGTTCGCTGACAGGGGGCGGAAATGAGCAGTTCTTC.

The chain has TRBV7-9 and TRBJ2-3; the match to TRBD2 covers 8 bases. Losses at the gene ends were 4 bases for V and 0 bases for J; bases not matched to a gene: 3. The CDR3 spans 15 residues. The germline V gene encodes CDR1 SEHNR and CDR2 FQNEAQ (reference sequence). The DNA for the CDR3 is TGTGCCAGCAGCTCCGCGGGGGGCAGCACAGATACGCAGTATTTT. It codes for CASSSAGGSTDTQYF. Using reference TRBV7-9 and TRBJ2-3 for the parts outside the CDR3, the full variable domain is DTGVSQNPRHKITKRGQNVTFRCDPISEHNRLYWYRQTLGQGPEFLTYFQNEAQLEKSRLLSDRFSAERPKGSFSTLEIQRTEQGDSAMYLCASSSAGGSTDTQYFGPGTRLTVL.

This clone occurred a few times. The CDR3 here is CASSEARGSYNSPLHF. The DNA of the CDR3 is TGTGCCAGCAGTGAAGCAAGGGGCTCCTATAATTCACCCCTCCACTTT. The chain recombines TRBV6-1 with TRBJ1-6; D is perhaps TRBD1 (5 bases). CDR1 and CDR2 from the germline V gene are MNHNS and SASEGT. V was pared by 0 bases and J by 0 bases, with 6 bases between. This CDR3 is built from 16 residues.

This clone was observed a handful of times. The CDR3 sequence is CACAGERETQYF. The DNA of the CDR3 is TGTGCCTGCGCCGGCGAGCGGGAGACCCAGTACTTC. This chain connects TRBV30 to TRBJ2-5; perhaps TRBD2 as D (5 bases). This CDR3 is built from 12 residues. Trimming shortened V by 6 bases and J by 5 bases, and 13 bases separated the two germline ends. The germline V gene encodes CDR1 GTSNPN and CDR2 SVGIG (reference sequence).

The genes are TRBV27 and TRBJ1-5; 8 bases are shared with TRBD1. CDR1 and CDR2 (germline): MNHEY, SMNVEV (reference sequence). V dropped 6 bases and J dropped 6; count of bases not matched to a gene: 10. The CDR3 extends over 15 amino acids. The CDR3 DNA reads TGTGCCAGCAGGCCTGACAGGGGAAGGAGTCAGCCCCAGCATTTT. Its protein is CASRPDRGRSQPQHF.

The V gene is TRBV11-1, the J gene TRBJ2-2; D uncertain. This CDR3 region has 14 residues. Deletions cut 1 base from V and 3 bases from J, with 6 bases between. The germline CDR1 and CDR2 sequences are SGHAT and FQDESV (reference sequence). CDR3 sequence reads: CASSLDGDTGELFF. In nucleotides, the CDR3 is TGTGCCAGCAGCTTAGATGGGGACACCGGGGAGCTGTTTTTT.

The chain uses TRBV29-1 and TRBJ1-4; 7 nucleotides match TRBD1. CDR3 size: 13 residues. The V and J ends lost 4 bases and 5 bases, in that order; junction bases with no gene match: 4. Per germline, CDR1 SQVTM and CDR2 ANQGSEA. As DNA, the CDR3 is TGCAGCGTTGGGGACAGCCCAAATGAAAAACTGTTTTTT. It encodes CSVGDSPNEKLFF.

This clone has just a few counts. The chain employs TRBV7-2 and TRBJ1-2; D unclear. The CDR3 is made up of 14 amino acids. The germline V gene has CDR1 SGHTA and CDR2 FQGNSA. Trimming left V 0 bases short and J 4 bases short, with 9 bases between. The CDR3 DNA sequence: TGTGCCAGCAGCTTAGCGGCAGCCACCTATGGCTACACCTTC. Translated, it gives CASSLAAATYGYTF.

In its sample, this clone was seen once. The chain carries TRBV9 and TRBJ1-4; D possibly corresponds to TRBD1 (6 bases). V was trimmed by 3 bases and J by 5 bases, leaving 14 bases between them. The CDR3 spans 15 residues. CDR1 is SGDLS, CDR2 YYNGEE, per germline. This CDR3 reads CASSGSGTSNEKLFF. The CDR3 DNA reads TGTGCCAGCAGCGGCTCCGGGACATCGAATGAAAAACTGTTTTTT.